This T cell receptor (beta chain) was observed in a study of PD-L1 blockade in urothelial cancer. Study-wide background: Blood gave a median about 150,000 T cells.

TCRdb's copy holds only in-frame clones and misses some; the assay was immunoSEQ multiplex PCR. The top ten hold approximately 3.5% of the sample, which has some 67,000 clones, approximately 91% seen once. Findings of the study overall: Patients with durable benefit had greater blood expansion of tumor-associated TCR clones 3 weeks into treatment.

The junction had 11 bases not matched to a gene; V was cut back by 6 bases and J by 6 bases. The CDR3 length is 14 residues. Looked up from germline, CDR1 is SGHTA and CDR2 is FQGNSA. In regard to this clone: Its antigen is not identified.

V and J are TRBV7-2 and TRBJ2-7; 7 nucleotides line up with TRBD1. Sequencing was performed on PBMCs, taken around atezolizumab (anti-PD-L1) treatment. The receptor's source is a man in his 60s with urothelial cancer. CDR3 residues: CASSINRGTFEQYF. In nucleotides, the CDR3 is TGTGCCAGCAGTATAAACAGGGGAACATTCGAGCAGTACTTC.